The present TCR beta chain was sequenced within a study of cytomegalovirus exposure and HLA in healthy donors. Regarding the study as a whole: Earlier results showed most TCR beta V segments being productive about 90% or about 30% of the time. Sequencing artifact likely explains a cluster of highly shared sequence variants.

Trimming left V 2 bases short and J 4 bases short, with 8 bases between. Germline V gives CDR1 MNHEY, CDR2 SMNVEV (reference sequence). The CDR3 is made up of 13 amino acids. This clone was seen more than once but under ten times. What it binds is unknown. It was with 60 Vbeta and 13 Jbeta primers that the PCR ran. In the original analysis: The authors later counted roughly 77 million unique TCR beta chains, 9 million to 12 million of them shared. The data were produced by immunoSEQ multiplex PCR, yet TCRdb's version contains in-frame clones alone and is incomplete. V, J and clone size reflect that table, while D and trimming were determined from the DNA. The sample holds 80,000 to 100,000 clones, 75% to 85% seen once.

Sequenced input: PBMCs. This clonotype was obtained from a man younger than 35 in good health and CMV-seropositive. The chain uses TRBV27 and TRBJ1-2; no firm D call. The CDR3 DNA is TGTGCCAGCAGTTTAGTGGGCCCCTATGGCTACACCTTC. It codes for CASSLVGPYGYTF.